The rows below give T cell receptor beta chains drawn from one sample of a study of shared clonotypes between healthy human individuals. Measured with immunoSEQ multiplex PCR; TCRdb has only the in-frame clones, and not every one. The repertoire holds about 800,000 clones, with 90% to 97% as singletons. The sample comprised naive CD8+ T cells sorted from blood. These receptors originate from a man aged 30 to 39 in good health. The conserved cysteine and the conserved F or W are not part of the CDR3 here.

V gene | CDR3 length | CDR3 protein
TRBV14 | 11 | ASSRRRVGEQY
TRBV7-2 | 11 | ASREVGAYEQY
TRBV5-6 | 11 | ASSSGLVDEQY
TRBV6-5 | 12 | ASRLTGAHQPQH
TRBV15 | 14 | ATSKGRQERYNEQF
TRBV11-2 | 14 | ASSLELRIDSYEQY
TRBV9 | 16 | ASSLPKIAVSSYNEQF
TRBV27 | 14 | ASSLRLAVSTGELF
TRBV2 | 11 | ATVGNRDYEQY
TRBV6-5 | 12 | ASSAGTGGYEQY
TRBV27 | 11 | ASGRLVYNEQF
TRBV2 | 15 | ASSETPTGTGRYEQY
TRBV6-5 | 11 | ASSYTTNYGYT
TRBV9 | 11 | ASSVGAANEQY
TRBV27 | 14 | ASSLVLAGGIETQY
TRBV19 | 14 | ASRPGLAAPYNEQF
TRBV6-6 | 13 | ASASPGGQYEKLF
TRBV15 | 13 | ATSRDRQGGNTIY
TRBV4-1 | 15 | ASSQVGAASGLGEQY
TRBV19 | 13 | ASTFGTSGTDTQY
TRBV7-9 | 10 | ASTESPIGQF
TRBV27 | 14 | ASTQSRAGGLSTQY
TRBV29-1 | 9 | SVGSRNEQF
TRBV11-2 | 8 | ASSLDTQY
TRBV11-3 | 12 | ASSLSGRGGEQY
TRBV19 | 15 | ASSLYAGTGLNTEAF
TRBV10-2 | 16 | ASRVVMGTGYLADTQY
TRBV29-1 | 11 | SVVRDGTYEQY
TRBV9 | 11 | ASSPRQGVEAF
TRBV4-1 | 13 | ASSHPGVGANVLT
TRBV27 | 11 | ASSITKNNEQF
TRBV4-1 | 11 | ASSQDRYTEAF
TRBV11-2 | 11 | ASSFGGSYEQY
TRBV5-1 | 13 | ASRGLSGSSYEQY
TRBV30 | 10 | AWGSSYNEQF
TRBV5-1 | 12 | ASSLEALPDTQY
TRBV27 | 13 | ASSKAGQGRQPQH
TRBV27 | 14 | ASRYIAGRSSYEQY
TRBV27 | 12 | ASSTTAAYYEQY
TRBV29-1 | 11 | SVGGRPPNEQF
TRBV27 | 11 | ASRPYGAGELF
TRBV4-1 | 11 | ASSGQHSYEQY
TRBV4-1 | 16 | ASSQPGLGGRLAGELF